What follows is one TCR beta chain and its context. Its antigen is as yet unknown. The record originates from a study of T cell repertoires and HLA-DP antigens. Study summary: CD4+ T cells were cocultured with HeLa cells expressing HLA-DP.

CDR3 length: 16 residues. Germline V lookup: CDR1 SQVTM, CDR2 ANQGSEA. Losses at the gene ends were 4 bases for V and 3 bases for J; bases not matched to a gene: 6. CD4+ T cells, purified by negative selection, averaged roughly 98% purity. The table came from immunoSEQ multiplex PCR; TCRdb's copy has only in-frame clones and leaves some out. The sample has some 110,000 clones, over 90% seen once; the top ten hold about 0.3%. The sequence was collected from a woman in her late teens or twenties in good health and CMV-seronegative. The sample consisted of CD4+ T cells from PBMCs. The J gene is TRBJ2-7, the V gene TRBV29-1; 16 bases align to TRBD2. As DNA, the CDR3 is TGCAGCGTTGGGGGGACTAGCGGGAGGGCCTACTACGAGCAGTACTTC. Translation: CSVGGTSGRAYYEQYF.